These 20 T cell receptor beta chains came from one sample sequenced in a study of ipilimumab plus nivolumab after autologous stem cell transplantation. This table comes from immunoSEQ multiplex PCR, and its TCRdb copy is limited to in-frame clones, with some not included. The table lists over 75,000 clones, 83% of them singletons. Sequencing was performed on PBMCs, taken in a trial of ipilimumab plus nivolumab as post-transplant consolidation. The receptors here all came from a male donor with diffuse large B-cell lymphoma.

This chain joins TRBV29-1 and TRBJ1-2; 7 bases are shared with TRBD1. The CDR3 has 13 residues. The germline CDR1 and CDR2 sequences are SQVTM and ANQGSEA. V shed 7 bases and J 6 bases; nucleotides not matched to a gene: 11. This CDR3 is CSGRTGNGDGYTF. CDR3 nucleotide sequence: TGCAGCGGGAGGACAGGAAATGGAGATGGCTACACCTTC. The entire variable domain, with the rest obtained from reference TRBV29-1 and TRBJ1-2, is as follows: SAVISQKPSRDICQRGTSLTIQCQVDSQVTMMFWYRQQPGQSLTLIATANQGSEATYESGFVIDKFPISRPNLTFSTLTVSNMSPEDSSIYLCSGRTGNGDGYTFGSGTRLTVV.

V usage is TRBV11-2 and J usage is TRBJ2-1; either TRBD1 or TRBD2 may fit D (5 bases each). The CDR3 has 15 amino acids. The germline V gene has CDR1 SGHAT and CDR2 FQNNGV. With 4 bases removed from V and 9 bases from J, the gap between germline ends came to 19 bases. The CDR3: CASSSRERIVGEQFF. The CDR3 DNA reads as TGTGCCAGCAGCTCCAGGGAGAGGATTGTGGGTGAGCAGTTCTTC.

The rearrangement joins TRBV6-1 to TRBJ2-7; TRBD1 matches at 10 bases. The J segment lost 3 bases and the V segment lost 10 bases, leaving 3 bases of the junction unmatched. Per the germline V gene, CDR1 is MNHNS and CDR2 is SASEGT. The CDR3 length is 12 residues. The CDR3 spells CATRDRGYEQYF. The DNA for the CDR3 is TGTGCCACCAGGGACAGGGGCTACGAGCAGTACTTC.

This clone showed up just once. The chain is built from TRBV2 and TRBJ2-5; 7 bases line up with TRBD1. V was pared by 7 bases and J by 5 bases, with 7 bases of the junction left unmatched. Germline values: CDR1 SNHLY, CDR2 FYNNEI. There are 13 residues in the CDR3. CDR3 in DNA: TGTGCCAGCAATAGGGGGCGCGGGGAGACCCAGTACTTC. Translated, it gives CASNRGRGETQYF.

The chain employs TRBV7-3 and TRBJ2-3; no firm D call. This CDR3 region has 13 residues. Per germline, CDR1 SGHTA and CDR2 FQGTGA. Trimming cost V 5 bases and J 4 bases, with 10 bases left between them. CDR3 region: CASSPYVADTQYF. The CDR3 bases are TGTGCCAGCAGCCCCTATGTGGCAGATACGCAGTATTTT.

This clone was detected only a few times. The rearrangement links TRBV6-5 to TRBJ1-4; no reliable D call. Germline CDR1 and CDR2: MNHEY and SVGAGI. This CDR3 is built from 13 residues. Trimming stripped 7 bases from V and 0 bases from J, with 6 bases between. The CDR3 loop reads CASKRTTNEKLFF. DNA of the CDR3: TGTGCCAGCAAACGAACAACTAATGAAAAACTGTTTTTT.

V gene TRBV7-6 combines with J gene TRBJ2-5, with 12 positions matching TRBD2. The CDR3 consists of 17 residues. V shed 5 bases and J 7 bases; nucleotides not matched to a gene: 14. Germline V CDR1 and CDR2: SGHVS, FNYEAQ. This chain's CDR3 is CASSPTASGGAQATQYF. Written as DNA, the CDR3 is TGTGCCAGCAGCCCCACGGCTAGCGGGGGGGCCCAGGCGACCCAGTACTTC.

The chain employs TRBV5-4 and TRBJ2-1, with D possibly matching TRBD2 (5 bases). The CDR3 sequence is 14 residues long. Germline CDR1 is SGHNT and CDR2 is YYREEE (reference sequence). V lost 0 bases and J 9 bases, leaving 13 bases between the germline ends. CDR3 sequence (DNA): TGTGCCAGCAGCTTGGGGCTAGCTTTGGGTGAGCAGTTCTTC. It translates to CASSLGLALGEQFF.

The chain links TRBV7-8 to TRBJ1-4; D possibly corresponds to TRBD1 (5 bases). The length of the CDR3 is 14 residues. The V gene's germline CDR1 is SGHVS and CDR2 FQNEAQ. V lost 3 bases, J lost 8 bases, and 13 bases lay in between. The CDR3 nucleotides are TGTGCCAGCAGCTTTCAGGGCTCGAGGGAAAAACTGTTTTTT. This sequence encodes CASSFQGSREKLFF.

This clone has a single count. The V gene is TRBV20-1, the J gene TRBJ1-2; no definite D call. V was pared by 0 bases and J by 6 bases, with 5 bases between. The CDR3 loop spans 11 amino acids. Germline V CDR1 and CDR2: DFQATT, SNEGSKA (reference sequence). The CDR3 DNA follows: TGCAGTGCTAGAGATCGGGATGGCTACACCTTC. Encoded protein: CSARDRDGYTF.

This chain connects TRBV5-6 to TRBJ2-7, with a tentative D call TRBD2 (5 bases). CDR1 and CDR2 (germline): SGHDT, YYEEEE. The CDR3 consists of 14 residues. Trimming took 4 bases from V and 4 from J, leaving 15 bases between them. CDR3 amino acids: CASSPRAAHYEQYF. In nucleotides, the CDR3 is TGTGCCAGCAGCCCGAGGGCAGCACATTACGAGCAGTACTTC.

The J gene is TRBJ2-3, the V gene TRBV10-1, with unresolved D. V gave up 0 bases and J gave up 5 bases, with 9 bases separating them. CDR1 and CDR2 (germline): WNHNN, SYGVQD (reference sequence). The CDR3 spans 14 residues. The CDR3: CASSESWGEDTQYF. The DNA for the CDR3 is TGCGCCAGCAGTGAGTCGTGGGGTGAAGATACGCAGTATTTT.

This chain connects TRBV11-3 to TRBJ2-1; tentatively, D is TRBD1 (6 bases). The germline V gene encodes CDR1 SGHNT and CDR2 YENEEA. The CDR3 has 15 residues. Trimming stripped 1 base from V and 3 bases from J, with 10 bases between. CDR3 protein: CASSLGAGVYNEQFF. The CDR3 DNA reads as TGTGCCAGCAGCTTAGGGGCAGGGGTCTACAATGAGCAGTTCTTC.

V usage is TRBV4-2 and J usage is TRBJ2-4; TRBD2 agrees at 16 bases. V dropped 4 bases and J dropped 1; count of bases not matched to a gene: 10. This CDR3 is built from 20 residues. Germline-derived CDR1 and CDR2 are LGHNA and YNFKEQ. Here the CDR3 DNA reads TGTGCCAGCAGCCCAGCGGGACTAGCGGGGGGGCCTGGGGCCAAAAACATTCAGTACTTC. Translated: CASSPAGLAGGPGAKNIQYF.

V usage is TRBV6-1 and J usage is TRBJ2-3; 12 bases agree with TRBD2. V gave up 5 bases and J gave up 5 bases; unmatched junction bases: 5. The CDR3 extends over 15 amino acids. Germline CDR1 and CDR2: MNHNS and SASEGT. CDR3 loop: CASSPTSGGRDTQYF. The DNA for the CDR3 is TGTGCCAGCAGTCCCACTAGCGGGGGGCGAGATACGCAGTATTTT.

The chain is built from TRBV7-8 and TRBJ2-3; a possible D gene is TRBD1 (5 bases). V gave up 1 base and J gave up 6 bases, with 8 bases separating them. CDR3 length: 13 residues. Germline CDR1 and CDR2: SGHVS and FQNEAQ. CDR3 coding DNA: TGTGCCAGCAGCTTAGTGGGGCCCGATACGCAGTATTTT. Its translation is CASSLVGPDTQYF.

In nucleotides, the CDR3 is TGTGCCACCAGCAGAGATCGATCGCAGGGCAGTCGGGCTTTCTTT. Its protein product is CATSRDRSQGSRAFF. V and J are TRBV15 and TRBJ1-1; possible D gene TRBD1, 5 bases. The V gene's germline CDR1 is LNHNV and CDR2 YYDKDF (reference sequence). CDR3 length equals 15 residues. The V end lost 0 bases, the J end lost 11 bases, and 19 bases lay between the germline ends.

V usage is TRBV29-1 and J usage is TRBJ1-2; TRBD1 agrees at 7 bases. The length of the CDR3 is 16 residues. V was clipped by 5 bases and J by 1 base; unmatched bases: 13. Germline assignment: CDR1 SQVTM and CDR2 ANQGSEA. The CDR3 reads CSVQGAGGIVNYGYTF. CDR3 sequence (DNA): TGCAGCGTTCAAGGTGCAGGGGGGATAGTTAACTATGGCTACACCTTC.

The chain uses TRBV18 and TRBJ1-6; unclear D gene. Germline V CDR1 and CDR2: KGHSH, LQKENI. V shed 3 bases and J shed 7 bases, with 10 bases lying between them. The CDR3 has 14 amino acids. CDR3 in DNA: TGTGCCAGCTCACCTGGGCAGCAAAATTCACCCCTCCACTTT. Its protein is CASSPGQQNSPLHF.

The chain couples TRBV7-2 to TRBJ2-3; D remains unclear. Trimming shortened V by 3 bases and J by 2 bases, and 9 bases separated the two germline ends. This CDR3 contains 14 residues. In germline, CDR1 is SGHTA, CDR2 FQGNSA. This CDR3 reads CASSLATYTDTQYF. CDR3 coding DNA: TGTGCCAGCAGCTTGGCAACCTACACAGATACGCAGTATTTT.